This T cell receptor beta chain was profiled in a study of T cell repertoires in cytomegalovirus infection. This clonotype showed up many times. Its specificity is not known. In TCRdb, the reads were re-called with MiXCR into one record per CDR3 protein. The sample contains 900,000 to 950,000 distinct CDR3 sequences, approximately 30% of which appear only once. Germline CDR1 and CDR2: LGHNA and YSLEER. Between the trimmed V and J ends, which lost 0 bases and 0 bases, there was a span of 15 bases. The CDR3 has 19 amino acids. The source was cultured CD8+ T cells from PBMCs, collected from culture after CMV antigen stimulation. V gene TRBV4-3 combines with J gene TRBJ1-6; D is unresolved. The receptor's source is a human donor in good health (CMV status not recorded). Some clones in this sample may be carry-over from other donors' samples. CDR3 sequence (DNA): TGCGCCAGCAGCCAAGAAAAGTCGTATAGGAGCTCCTATAATTCACCCCTCCACTTT. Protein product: CASSQEKSYRSSYNSPLHF.